The rows below give T cell receptor beta chains drawn from one sample of a study of OX40 agonist ivuxolimab in advanced cancers. The repertoire was sequenced with immunoSEQ multiplex PCR; TCRdb's copy has only in-frame clones and lacks some. The sample gives about 26,000 clones, approximately 85% of which show up once; approximately 35% is in the top ten. The sequencing used CD4+ or CD8+ T cells sorted from blood, collected in a trial of the OX40 agonist ivuxolimab. Every receptor here comes from an adult with an advanced solid tumor such as melanoma, head and neck, liver or kidney cancer. The CDR3 runs from the conserved cysteine through the conserved F or W. D genes are given only for firm matches. Some rows mark clone size as missing; the rest say once, few, many or name a class of expanded clone.

size: .; D: .; V: TRBV15; J: TRBJ1-2; CDR3: CATSRVGSPTGGYTF; DNA: TGTGCCACCAGCAGAGTTGGCTCTCCCACGGGGGGCTACACCTTC
size: .; D: TRBD1; V: TRBV5-8; J: TRBJ1-3; CDR3: CASSFTGGSGNTIYF; DNA: TGTGCCAGCAGCTTTACAGGGGGCTCTGGAAACACCATATATTTT
size: .; D: .; V: TRBV6-5; J: TRBJ2-7; CDR3: CASSSNLGSYEQYF; DNA: TGTGCCAGCAGTTCCAACCTCGGCTCCTACGAGCAGTACTTC
size: .; D: .; V: TRBV4-2; J: TRBJ2-4; CDR3: CASSHPRGENIQYF; DNA: TGTGCCAGCAGCCACCCCAGAGGAGAGAACATTCAGTACTTC
size: once; D: TRBD1; V: TRBV6-1; J: TRBJ1-2; CDR3: CASSEAETGLYGYTF; DNA: TGTGCCAGCAGTGAAGCGGAGACAGGGCTCTATGGCTACACCTTC
size: .; D: .; V: TRBV4-3; J: TRBJ2-5; CDR3: CASSQINGQETQYF; DNA: TGCGCCAGCAGCCAAATAAACGGCCAAGAGACCCAGTACTTC
size: .; D: .; V: TRBV6-5; J: TRBJ2-5; CDR3: CASSYAETQYF; DNA: TGTGCCAGCAGTTACGCGGAGACCCAGTACTTC
size: once; D: .; V: TRBV10-1; J: TRBJ2-7; CDR3: CASSEVGLEQYF; DNA: TGCGCCAGCAGTGAGGTAGGGCTCGAGCAGTACTTC
size: .; D: .; V: TRBV28; J: TRBJ2-5; CDR3: CASSPPYREVGETQYF; DNA: TGTGCCAGCAGTCCTCCGTACAGGGAAGTGGGAGAGACCCAGTACTTC
size: .; D: .; V: TRBV5-6; J: TRBJ2-7; CDR3: CASSSSGRGEQYF; DNA: TGTGCCAGCAGTTCGTCGGGAAGAGGCGAGCAGTACTTC
size: once; D: TRBD2; V: TRBV10-3; J: TRBJ2-1; CDR3: CAMGTSGRYEQFF; DNA: TGTGCCATGGGGACTAGCGGGAGGTATGAGCAGTTCTTC
size: .; D: .; V: TRBV7-6; J: TRBJ2-5; CDR3: CASSPPVDAQYF; DNA: TGTGCCAGCAGCCCCCCGGTAGACGCCCAGTACTTC
size: .; D: TRBD1; V: TRBV27; J: TRBJ1-2; CDR3: CASSQLGTVNADGYTF; DNA: TGTGCCAGCAGTCAACTCGGGACAGTGAACGCCGACGGCTACACCTTC
size: .; D: TRBD1; V: TRBV7-9; J: TRBJ1-2; CDR3: CASSLGTGGFDGYTF; DNA: TGTGCCAGCAGCTTAGGGACAGGGGGTTTCGATGGCTACACCTTC
size: once; D: .; V: TRBV19; J: TRBJ2-7; CDR3: CASSTSLVYEQYF; DNA: TGTGCCAGTAGTACCTCACTAGTCTACGAGCAGTACTTC
size: .; D: TRBD2; V: TRBV5-1; J: TRBJ2-5; CDR3: CASSILAGLQETQYF; DNA: TGCGCCAGCAGCATCCTAGCGGGTCTGCAAGAGACCCAGTACTTC
size: once; D: .; V: TRBV11-2; J: TRBJ2-7; CDR3: CASSLSAVGSFSYEQYF; DNA: TGTGCCAGCAGCCTGTCGGCGGTTGGTTCCTTCTCCTACGAGCAGTACTTC
size: few; D: TRBD1; V: TRBV30; J: TRBJ2-3; CDR3: CALDYPGQELTDTQYF; DNA: TGTGCCCTGGACTATCCGGGACAGGAATTGACAGATACGCAGTATTTT
size: .; D: .; V: TRBV9; J: TRBJ2-7; CDR3: CASSVGALANSYEQYF; DNA: TGTGCCAGCAGCGTAGGCGCCCTTGCGAACTCCTACGAGCAGTACTTC
size: .; D: .; V: TRBV19; J: TRBJ2-1; CDR3: CASSIAGVNEQFF; DNA: TGTGCCAGTAGTATAGCGGGGGTCAATGAGCAGTTCTTC
size: .; D: .; V: TRBV7-9; J: TRBJ1-3; CDR3: CASSLGDTIYF; DNA: TGTGCCAGCAGCTTAGGGGACACCATATATTTT
size: once; D: .; V: TRBV6-5; J: TRBJ1-3; CDR3: CASSYSSGAGNTIYF; DNA: TGTGCCAGCAGTTACTCTTCTGGGGCTGGAAACACCATATATTTT
size: few; D: TRBD1; V: TRBV19; J: TRBJ1-4; CDR3: CASSLNRGVLFF; DNA: TGTGCCAGTAGTTTAAACAGGGGGGTACTGTTTTTT
size: .; D: .; V: TRBV4-2; J: TRBJ2-1; CDR3: CASSQDLWRDGAYNEQFF; DNA: TGTGCCAGCAGCCAAGATCTTTGGCGGGACGGGGCCTACAATGAGCAGTTCTTC
size: once; D: TRBD2; V: TRBV13; J: TRBJ2-2; CDR3: CASSLGRGANTGELFF; DNA: TGTGCCAGCAGCTTAGGCCGGGGGGCGAACACCGGGGAGCTGTTTTTT
size: .; D: .; V: TRBV5-1; J: TRBJ2-7; CDR3: CASSFGDYEQYF; DNA: TGCGCCAGCAGCTTTGGCGATTACGAGCAGTACTTC